In its sample, the clone carrying this T cell receptor beta chain was seen many times. What it binds is unknown. This entry is derived from a study of T cells in Graves' hyperthyroidism and ophthalmopathy. The wider study: It was at initial diagnosis, before any treatment, that peripheral blood was collected.

A sample of blood taken at first hyperthyroidism diagnosis preceded any ophthalmopathy symptoms. Study outcomes and limitations: Ophthalmopathy was told apart from stable hyperthyroidism by a 13 V-J model.

RNA transcripts gave rise to amplified TCR beta CDR3 regions. First-round RT-PCR targeting the TCR CDR3 was performed with the HTBI primer set. A single record per CDR3 protein comes from TCRdb applying MiXCR to the multiplex PCR reads. The data show 300,000 to 450,000 distinct CDR3 sequences, with approximately 18% seen just once and approximately 30% held by the top ten. Trimming at V came to 5 bases and at J to 2 bases, leaving 8 bases not matched to a gene. Germline V gene sequence: CDR1 SGHTA, CDR2 FQGNSA. The CDR3 runs to 16 residues. V gene TRBV7-2 combines with J gene TRBJ1-5; 8 positions agree with TRBD1. This clonotype was sampled from a woman aged 25 to 45 with Graves' hyperthyroidism that later progressed to Graves' ophthalmopathy. The sample taken for sequencing was blood. The CDR3 DNA is TGTGCCAGCAGCCCGTACCCGACAGGGGGCAATCAGCCCCAGCATTTT. Encoded protein: CASSPYPTGGNQPQHF.